This record concerns one T cell receptor (beta chain) sequence. Its antigen is still unknown. This entry comes from a study of graft-versus-host responses after intestinal transplantation. The CDR3 has 14 residues. CDR1 is MNHEY, CDR2 SMNVEV, per germline (reference sequence). Trimming stripped 3 bases from V and 0 bases from J, with 8 bases between. Clones were read by immunoSEQ multiplex PCR, and TCRdb kept only the in-frame ones, dropping some. The sample lists 80,000 to 95,000 clones, 90% to 95% occurring once. V is TRBV27 and J is TRBJ1-2; maybe TRBD1 (5 bases). Sequences were derived from unstimulated CD8+ T cells sorted from spleen or lymph node cells, sampled before intestinal transplant. The TCR originated in a human donor who received an intestinal transplant. CDR3: CASSLSTANYGYTF. The CDR3, as DNA: TGTGCCAGCAGTTTGTCGACAGCTAACTATGGCTACACCTTC.